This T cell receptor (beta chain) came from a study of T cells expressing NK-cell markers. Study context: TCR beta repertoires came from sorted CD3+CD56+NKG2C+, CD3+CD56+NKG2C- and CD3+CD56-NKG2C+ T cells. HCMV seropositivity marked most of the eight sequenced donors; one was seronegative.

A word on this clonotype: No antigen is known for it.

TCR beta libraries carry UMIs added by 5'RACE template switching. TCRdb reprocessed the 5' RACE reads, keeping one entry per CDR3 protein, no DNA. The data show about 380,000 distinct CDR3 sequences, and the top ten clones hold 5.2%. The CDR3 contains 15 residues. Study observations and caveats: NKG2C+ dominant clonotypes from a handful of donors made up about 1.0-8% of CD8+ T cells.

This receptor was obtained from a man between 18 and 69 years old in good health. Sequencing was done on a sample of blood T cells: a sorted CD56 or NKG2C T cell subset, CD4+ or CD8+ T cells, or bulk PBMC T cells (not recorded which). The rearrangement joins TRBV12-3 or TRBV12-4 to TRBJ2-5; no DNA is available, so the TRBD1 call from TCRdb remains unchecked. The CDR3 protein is CASSFGGWDQETQYF.